The rows below give T cell receptor beta chains drawn from one sample of a study of identical twins. TCRdb passed the 5' RACE reads through MiXCR, listing each CDR3 protein once. The sample contains 550,000 to 700,000 distinct CDR3 sequences, over 20% of which appear only once. This same sample was also taken into another study, of T cells expressing NK-cell markers.

Sequenced: PBMCs. These receptors were obtained from a woman younger than 30 in good health. Each CDR3 is given with its conserved first and last residue. The D gene is left open where the match is weak. Rows may omit the clone size; those that give it use once, few, many or a size class.

size	V	J	D	CDR3	DNA
.	TRBV5-1	TRBJ2-1	.	CASSISGGEQFF	TGCGCCAGCAGCATAAGCGGTGGGGAGCAGTTCTTC
few	TRBV20-1	TRBJ1-3	.	CSARAVGLGNTIYF	TGCAGTGCTCGCGCAGTGGGTCTGGGAAACACCATATATTTT
.	TRBV7-6	TRBJ2-1	.	CASSLEAGIHNEQFF	TGTGCCAGCAGCTTAGAGGCGGGGATCCACAATGAGCAGTTCTTC
.	TRBV20-1	TRBJ2-1	TRBD1	CSARGPTGIHNEQFF	TGCAGTGCCCGCGGGCCGACAGGGATCCACAATGAGCAGTTCTTC
.	TRBV6-1	TRBJ2-5	.	CASNPGLKGETQYF	TGTGCCAGCAATCCGGGCCTTAAAGGGGAGACCCAGTACTTC
.	TRBV11-2	TRBJ2-1	.	CASSLEGQGRNEQFF	TGTGCCAGCAGCTTAGAGGGTCAGGGGAGAAATGAGCAGTTCTTC
.	TRBV5-4	TRBJ2-3	.	CASSALKGSTDTQYF	TGTGCCAGCAGCGCCCTAAAGGGTAGCACAGATACGCAGTATTTT
.	TRBV5-1	TRBJ2-7	TRBD2	CASSPGGDDYEQYF	TGCGCCAGCAGCCCGGGGGGGGACGACTACGAGCAGTACTTC
few	TRBV9	TRBJ2-7	.	CASSVAAVDDEQYF	TGTGCCAGCAGCGTGGCCGCCGTTGATGACGAGCAGTACTTC
once	TRBV7-8	TRBJ2-1	.	CASTPGWYEQFF	TGTGCCAGCACCCCCGGGTGGTATGAGCAGTTCTTC
.	TRBV2	TRBJ1-4	.	CASSVQAGSDGELFF	TGTGCCAGCAGTGTACAGGCCGGTAGCGATGGGGAACTGTTTTTT
few	TRBV7-2	TRBJ2-7	.	CASSPSTHFYEQYF	TGTGCCAGCAGCCCTAGCACCCATTTTTACGAGCAGTACTTC
few	TRBV6-1	TRBJ2-7	.	CASSKVVGRYEQYF	TGTGCCAGCAGCAAGGTAGTTGGTCGCTACGAGCAGTACTTC
.	TRBV6-1	TRBJ2-5	.	CASSTPKMGRKTQYF	TGTGCCAGCAGTACCCCGAAGATGGGGCGGAAGACCCAGTACTTC
few	TRBV2	TRBJ2-1	.	CASGKVYNEQFF	TGTGCCAGCGGAAAGGTGTACAATGAGCAGTTCTTC
few	TRBV5-1	TRBJ2-1	TRBD2	CASSPGLAAGNDEQFF	TGCGCCAGCAGCCCCGGACTAGCTGCCGGGAACGATGAGCAGTTCTTC
.	TRBV4-2	TRBJ2-3	TRBD1	CASSPQTGESTDTQYF	TGTGCCAGCAGCCCACAGACAGGGGAAAGCACAGATACGCAGTATTTT
.	TRBV5-1	TRBJ2-7	.	CASSLVGSYYEQYF	TGCGCCAGCAGCTTGGTGGGCAGTTACTACGAGCAGTACTTC
.	TRBV20-1	TRBJ2-1	.	CSARFPSGLGEQFF	TGCAGTGCTAGATTCCCCTCGGGTTTGGGAGAGCAGTTCTTC
few	TRBV29-1	TRBJ2-7	.	CSVWGETATEQYF	TGCAGCGTCTGGGGAGAAACAGCGACCGAGCAGTACTTC
.	TRBV6-5	TRBJ2-1	TRBD2	CASSYGLAGGSRYGNEQFF	TGTGCCAGCAGTTACGGACTAGCGGGAGGGTCACGTTACGGCAATGAGCAGTTCTTC
.	TRBV29-1	TRBJ2-2	TRBD1	CSVLATGSTGELFF	TGCAGCGTTCTTGCGACAGGGAGCACCGGGGAGCTGTTTTTT
.	TRBV20-1	TRBJ2-7	TRBD2	CSANGVAGGETYEQYF	TGCAGTGCTAACGGGGTAGCGGGAGGGGAGACGTACGAGCAGTACTTC
.	TRBV2	TRBJ2-2	TRBD1	CASDRTGNTGELFF	TGTGCCAGCGACAGGACAGGGAACACCGGGGAGCTGTTTTTT
.	TRBV5-6	TRBJ2-3	.	CASSFRVSLSTDTQYF	TGTGCCAGCAGCTTTAGAGTATCTCTTAGCACAGATACGCAGTATTTT
many	TRBV20-1	TRBJ2-3	TRBD2	CSARGSLAGAADTQYF	TGCAGTGCTAGAGGATCCCTAGCGGGAGCGGCAGATACGCAGTATTTT
few	TRBV20-1	TRBJ2-1	.	CSARLGGGTYNEQFF	TGCAGTGCTAGACTAGGGGGCGGGACCTACAATGAGCAGTTCTTC
few	TRBV15	TRBJ2-4	TRBD2	CATSPGLAGIQYF	TGTGCCACCAGCCCCGGACTAGCGGGGATTCAGTACTTC
.	TRBV5-6	TRBJ2-5	.	CASSLGPPPRETQYF	TGTGCCAGCAGCTTGGGTCCCCCTCCCCGGGAGACCCAGTACTTC
few	TRBV12-3/TRBV12-4	TRBJ2-1	TRBD1	CASSLDTGGRQFF	TGTGCCAGCAGTTTGGATACAGGGGGTCGGCAGTTCTTC
.	TRBV9	TRBJ2-2	.	CASSVNSGELFF	TGTGCCAGCAGCGTAAACTCCGGGGAGCTGTTTTTT
.	TRBV20-1	TRBJ2-1	.	CSALPAMLADQQFF	TGCAGTGCTCTTCCGGCTATGCTAGCCGATCAGCAGTTCTTC
few	TRBV10-3	TRBJ2-1	TRBD2	CAISPKGAGGYNEQFF	TGTGCCATCAGTCCCAAGGGAGCGGGAGGATACAATGAGCAGTTCTTC
.	TRBV29-1	TRBJ2-3	TRBD2	CSVGGGAPDTQYF	TGCAGCGTTGGCGGGGGGGCCCCAGATACGCAGTATTTT
few	TRBV20-1	TRBJ2-3	TRBD2	CSARLAGGGDTQYF	TGCAGTGCTAGACTAGCGGGAGGTGGTGATACGCAGTATTTT
.	TRBV6-1	TRBJ1-1	.	CASSAGRKNTEAFF	TGTGCCAGCAGTGCGGGACGGAAGAACACTGAAGCTTTCTTT
once	TRBV20-1	TRBJ2-5	TRBD2	CSARAWTSGETQYF	TGCAGTGCTAGAGCTTGGACTAGCGGAGAGACCCAGTACTTC
many	TRBV5-1	TRBJ2-3	.	CASSTKSYTDTQYF	TGCGCCAGCAGCACCAAATCCTACACAGATACGCAGTATTTT
.	TRBV6-5	TRBJ2-1	.	CASSYTKARGYNEQFF	TGTGCCAGCAGTTACACCAAGGCGAGGGGCTACAATGAGCAGTTCTTC
few	TRBV20-1	TRBJ1-6	TRBD1	CSATSGQAVVHF	TGCAGTGCTACCTCGGGACAGGCGGTGGTCCACTTT